The rows below give T cell receptor beta chains drawn from one sample of a study of PD-1 blockade in mismatch repair-deficient tumors. Here immunoSEQ multiplex PCR was the method, and the copy in TCRdb shows in-frame clones only, minus some. Altogether 120,000 or so clones are present, around 87% being singletons, with the ten largest covering about 13%. The source material was peripheral blood, sampled 44 weeks after starting pembrolizumab. These receptors all come from an adult with mismatch repair-deficient cancer. Each CDR3 is given with its conserved first and last residue. A D gene is named only where the DNA matches it firmly. A clone size is listed for some rows: how often the clone was seen (once, few, many), or a class if it is expanded.

11,TRBD1,TRBJ1-2,TRBV29-1,-,TGCAGCGTTGTAGGGGGCGGGGGCTACACCTTC,CSVVGGGGYTF
16,TRBD1,TRBJ1-5,TRBV10-3,-,TGTGCCATCAGTGAGTCGGGGACAGGGGCGAAACAGCCCCAGCATTTT,CAISESGTGAKQPQHF
15,-,TRBJ1-1,TRBV7-6,-,TGTGCCAGCAGCCTCCGGTCGGGGGTTAACACTGAAGCTTTCTTT,CASSLRSGVNTEAFF
13,TRBD1,TRBJ1-2,TRBV7-6,-,TGTGCCAGCAGCCCCGGGACAGACTATGGCTACACCTTC,CASSPGTDYGYTF
11,-,TRBJ1-2,TRBV30,-,TGTGCCTGCGGTCTTTCCTATGGCTACACCTTC,CACGLSYGYTF
16,TRBD2,TRBJ2-1,TRBV11-2,-,TGTGCCAGCAGCTTAATTTGGCGGGAGATTTACAATGAGCAGTTCTTC,CASSLIWREIYNEQFF
14,TRBD1,TRBJ1-1,TRBV4-3,once,TGCGCCAGCAGCCAAACAGGGGGGGCCACTGAAGCTTTCTTT,CASSQTGGATEAFF
16,TRBD2,TRBJ2-1,TRBV27,-,TGTGCCAGCAGCCCTCCGGGACTAGCGGCCTACAATGAGCAGTTCTTC,CASSPPGLAAYNEQFF
14,-,TRBJ1-2,TRBV6-5,-,TGTGCCAGCAGTTACTCCCTACAGGGATATGGCTACACCTTC,CASSYSLQGYGYTF
16,TRBD1,TRBJ1-2,TRBV30,-,TGTGCCTGGAGTGGGGGAAGGACAGGGCTTAACTATGGCTACACCTTC,CAWSGGRTGLNYGYTF
16,TRBD2,TRBJ2-1,TRBV6-4,-,TGTGCCAGCAGTGCCCGCCTTAATAGCGGGAGCAATGAGCAGTTCTTC,CASSARLNSGSNEQFF
15,TRBD2,TRBJ2-2,TRBV5-4,-,TGTGCCAGCAGGCGTCTAGCGGGAGGAAGAGGGGAGCTGTTTTTT,CASRRLAGGRGELFF
14,-,TRBJ2-2,TRBV10-3,-,TGTGCCATCAGGAGGGCTGGTATAGGCGGGGAGCTGTTTTTT,CAIRRAGIGGELFF
15,-,TRBJ2-7,TRBV6-5,large,TGTGCCAGCAGCAAGACCGGGACAAACAACTACGAGCAGTACTTC,CASSKTGTNNYEQYF
16,TRBD1,TRBJ2-1,TRBV28,-,TGTGCCAGCAGTTTTCCCTGGACAGGGGGCATCAATGAGCAGTTCTTC,CASSFPWTGGINEQFF
17,TRBD1,TRBJ2-2,TRBV18,once,TGTGCCAGCTCACCACCAACAGGGGGCCTGAACACCGGGGAGCTGTTTTTT,CASSPPTGGLNTGELFF
17,-,TRBJ2-4,TRBV2,-,TGTGCCGGTCTCCAAGACACAGGGACTCTAGCCAAAAACATTCAGTACTTC,CAGLQDTGTLAKNIQYF
17,-,TRBJ1-1,TRBV12-5,-,TGTGCTAGTGGTTTGGTACTCGGGGCAGGGTCGAACACTGAAGCTTTCTTT,CASGLVLGAGSNTEAFF
15,-,TRBJ2-7,TRBV4-2,-,TGTGCCAGCAGCCAAGTTGGTGTCGGGACCTACGAGCAGTACTTC,CASSQVGVGTYEQYF
13,-,TRBJ2-7,TRBV30,-,TGTGCCTGGAGTGTGCGCTCGGGACACGAGCAGTACTTC,CAWSVRSGHEQYF
13,-,TRBJ1-1,TRBV10-3,once,TGTGCCATCAGTGTCGCCGGGAACACTGAAGCTTTCTTT,CAISVAGNTEAFF
13,-,TRBJ2-7,TRBV28,-,TGTGCCACAGAGCTCAGGGATTCCTACGAGCAGTACTTC,CATELRDSYEQYF
12,-,TRBJ2-7,TRBV28,once,TGTGCCAGCACAAGTCAGGCGTACGAGCAGTACTTC,CASTSQAYEQYF
15,TRBD1,TRBJ2-7,TRBV2,-,TGTGCCAGCAGTGGAGAGGACAGGCCATCCTACGAGCAGTACTTC,CASSGEDRPSYEQYF
14,TRBD2,TRBJ2-2,TRBV7-9,-,TGTGCCAGCAGCATAGCGGGAGTAAACGGGGAGCTGTTTTTT,CASSIAGVNGELFF
13,-,TRBJ2-1,TRBV29-1,-,TGCAGCTCATGTCCACATGTCGGCAATGAGCAGTTCTTC,CSSCPHVGNEQFF
14,-,TRBJ2-1,TRBV27,-,TGTGCCAGCAGTTTATCGAGAAGCTACAATGAGCAGTTCTTC,CASSLSRSYNEQFF
16,TRBD1,TRBJ2-2,TRBV6-1,-,TGTGCCAGCAGTGTACTGAGGGGGCTGAACACCGGGGAGCTGTTTTTT,CASSVLRGLNTGELFF
14,TRBD1,TRBJ1-1,TRBV4-2,-,TGTGCCAGCAGCCAACCGGACAGGGCTCCTGAAGCTTTCTTT,CASSQPDRAPEAFF